These 16 T cell receptor beta chains were all obtained from the same sample, sequenced in a study of blood T cell repertoires in COVID-19. Sequenced by immunoSEQ multiplex PCR; TCRdb stores in-frame clones only, minus some. The data hold about 500,000 clones, with approximately 86% observed a single time. The material sequenced was PBMCs or T cells enriched from blood (not recorded which). These receptors were obtained from a woman aged 18-35 years who had recovered from COVID-19.

The chain carries TRBV6-1 and TRBJ2-7; D is perhaps TRBD1 (6 bases). Trimming stripped 1 base from V and 2 bases from J, with 12 bases between. The CDR3 covers 15 residues. The germline V gene encodes CDR1 MNHNS and CDR2 SASEGT. Here the CDR3 reads CASSEERTDAYEQYF. The DNA for the CDR3 is TGTGCCAGCAGTGAAGAGCGGACAGACGCCTACGAGCAGTACTTC.

This chain links TRBV28 with TRBJ2-7, with TRBD2 matching 8 bases. CDR1 and CDR2 from the germline V gene are MDHEN and SYDVKM. The CDR3 totals 13 residues. J lost 2 bases, V lost 6 bases, and 3 bases had no gene match. The CDR3 nucleotides read TGTGCCAGCAGGAGCGGGGGTCCCTACGAGCAGTACTTC. Translated, it gives CASRSGGPYEQYF.

This clone was seen a few times. The genes are TRBV7-9 and TRBJ1-2; no firm D call. The germline gives CDR1 SEHNR, CDR2 FQNEAQ (reference sequence). This CDR3 spans 14 amino acids. The germline V and J ends were trimmed by 3 bases and 8 bases, with 16 bases remaining between them. Here the CDR3 DNA reads TGTGCCAGCAGCTTTTCCGCTCCAGGCCCGGGCTACACCTTC. Amino acids: CASSFSAPGPGYTF. The complete variable domain, with remaining parts taken from reference TRBV7-9 and TRBJ1-2, reads DTGVSQNPRHKITKRGQNVTFRCDPISEHNRLYWYRQTLGQGPEFLTYFQNEAQLEKSRLLSDRFSAERPKGSFSTLEIQRTEQGDSAMYLCASSFSAPGPGYTFGSGTRLTVV.

The chain uses TRBV28 and TRBJ1-4; TRBD1 matches at 9 bases. Germline V gives CDR1 MDHEN, CDR2 SYDVKM. There are 13 residues in the CDR3. J was trimmed by 10 bases and V by 8 bases; bases with no gene match: 8. CDR3 residues: CASWDREMGKLFF. The CDR3 coding sequence is TGTGCCAGCTGGGACAGGGAAATGGGAAAACTGTTTTTT.

The chain couples TRBV3-1 (or the pseudogene TRBV3-2) to TRBJ2-5, with TRBD2 matching over 11 bases. This CDR3 is 21 amino acids long. Germline values: CDR1 LGHDT, CDR2 YNNKEL (reference sequence). With V trimmed by 0 bases and J by 5 bases, 20 bases remained unmatched. The CDR3 DNA reads as TGTGCCAGCAGCCAAGATATTCGTAGGCTAGCGGGGGGCCGGGGCCGGGAGACCCAGTACTTC. This sequence encodes CASSQDIRRLAGGRGRETQYF.

The chain employs TRBV10-3 and TRBJ1-1; maybe TRBD1 (6 bases). The CDR3 contains 12 residues. The V and J ends lost 10 bases and 8 bases respectively, with 17 bases between them. Per the germline V gene, CDR1 is ENHRY and CDR2 is SYGVKD. Here the CDR3 DNA reads TGTGCCAGCTTAGGGGGAGGGCCCGAAGCTTTCTTT. It is translated as CASLGGGPEAFF.

This rearrangement joins TRBV18 to TRBJ2-7; D might be TRBD2 (5 bases). This CDR3 comprises 13 residues. Germline V CDR1 and CDR2: KGHSH, LQKENI. Trimming cost V 3 bases and J 7 bases, with 13 bases left between them. Here the CDR3 reads CASSPSDLSEQYF. CDR3 DNA sequence: TGTGCCAGCTCACCTTCGGACTTGTCAGAGCAGTACTTC.

This clone turned up a few times. The chain links TRBV18 to TRBJ1-1; D perhaps matches TRBD1 (5 bases). The CDR3 totals 16 residues. V lost 3 bases, J lost 4 bases, and 18 bases lay in between. Germline V lookup: CDR1 KGHSH, CDR2 LQKENI. CDR3 in amino acids: CASSPPVPGGGTEAFF. Written as DNA, the CDR3 is TGTGCCAGCTCACCCCCCGTGCCGGGGGGGGGCACTGAAGCTTTCTTT.

The rearrangement joins TRBV5-4 to TRBJ2-5; 8 bases are shared with TRBD2. The CDR3 loop spans 14 amino acids. J gave up 3 bases and V 3 bases, and 4 bases lay outside the gene matches. Per the germline V gene, CDR1 is SGHNT and CDR2 is YYREEE (reference sequence). This CDR3 reads CASSSDSGEETQYF. DNA for the CDR3: TGTGCCAGCAGCTCCGATAGCGGGGAAGAGACCCAGTACTTC. Full variable domain (missing parts from reference TRBV5-4 and TRBJ2-5): ETGVTQSPTHLIKTRGQQVTLRCSSQSGHNTVSWYQQALGQGPQFIFQYYREEENGRGNFPPRFSGLQFPNYSSELNVNALELDDSALYLCASSSDSGEETQYFGPGTRLLVL.

This chain joins TRBV30 and TRBJ1-2, with D possibly TRBD1 on 5 matching bases. Looked up from germline, CDR1 is GTSNPN and CDR2 is SVGIG (reference sequence). This CDR3 has 14 residues. Trimming took off 0 bases at V and 6 bases at J, with 14 bases between the two ends. CDR3 loop: CAWSVREQDNGYTF. In DNA form, the CDR3 reads TGTGCCTGGAGTGTACGTGAACAGGATAATGGCTACACCTTC. Complete variable domain (other parts from reference TRBV30 and TRBJ1-2): SQTIHQWPATLVQPVGSPLSLECTVEGTSNPNLYWYRQAAGRGLQLLFYSVGIGQISSEVPQNLSASRPQDRQFILSSKKLLLSDSGFYLCAWSVREQDNGYTFGSGTRLTVV.

This clone was detected only a few times. This sequence joins TRBV3-1 (or the pseudogene TRBV3-2) and TRBJ2-7, with D unclear. This CDR3 has 13 residues. V dropped 0 bases and J dropped 2 bases, with 5 bases sitting between them. Per the germline V gene, CDR1 is LGHDT and CDR2 is YNNKEL (reference sequence). CDR3 region: CASSQDQTYEQYF. The CDR3 nucleotides read TGTGCCAGCAGCCAAGACCAGACCTACGAGCAGTACTTC.

The genes are TRBV2 and TRBJ2-5; tentatively, D is TRBD1 (6 bases). CDR3 size: 12 residues. Germline V lookup: CDR1 SNHLY, CDR2 FYNNEI. V was pared by 6 bases and J by 2 bases, with 7 bases between. The CDR3 region has the DNA TGTGCCAGCAGAGGACAGCAAGAGACCCAGTACTTC. It translates to CASRGQQETQYF.

This chain links TRBV15 with TRBJ1-5; 8 bases are shared with TRBD1. The CDR3 loop spans 17 amino acids. With V trimmed by 7 bases and J by 11 bases, 22 bases remained unmatched. CDR1 and CDR2 (germline): LNHNV, YYDKDF (reference sequence). The chain's CDR3 is CATTNPGQGSGPGAQHF. The CDR3 nucleotides read TGTGCCACCACCAATCCAGGACAGGGTTCGGGGCCCGGGGCCCAGCATTTT. The full variable domain, in which reference TRBV15 and TRBJ1-5 provide the parts outside the CDR3, is DAMVIQNPRYQVTQFGKPVTLSCSQTLNHNVMYWYQQKSSQAPKLLFHYYDKDFNNEADTPDNFQSRRPNTSFCFLDIRSPGLGDTAMYLCATTNPGQGSGPGAQHFGDGTRLSIL.

V and J are TRBV9 and TRBJ2-3; 8 bases are shared with TRBD1. Per germline, CDR1 SGDLS and CDR2 YYNGEE. With V trimmed by 0 bases and J by 2 bases, 5 bases remained unmatched. The CDR3 has 16 residues. In DNA form, the CDR3 reads TGTGCCAGCAGCGTAGCCCAGGGGGCCGTCACAGATACGCAGTATTTT. Its translation is CASSVAQGAVTDTQYF.

The chain employs TRBV14 and TRBJ1-6, with D possibly being TRBD1 (5 bases). The CDR3 covers 16 residues. In germline, CDR1 is SGHDN, CDR2 FVKESK. Trimming left V 2 bases short and J 4 bases short, with 12 bases between. In DNA form, the CDR3 reads TGTGCCAGCAGCCAAACGCGGACATATTATAATTCACCCCTCCACTTT. It is translated as CASSQTRTYYNSPLHF.

This rearrangement joins TRBV28 to TRBJ1-2; the D gene is possibly TRBD1 (5 bases). The germline V gene has CDR1 MDHEN and CDR2 SYDVKM. The CDR3 is 15 amino acids. V dropped 3 bases and J dropped 3 bases, with 14 bases sitting between them. The chain's CDR3 is CASSFQSEGDYGYTF. The CDR3 DNA follows: TGTGCCAGCAGTTTTCAGTCCGAAGGGGACTATGGCTACACCTTC.